The entry below gives a single T cell receptor (beta chain) sequence along with its context. This entry belongs to a study of blood T cell repertoires in COVID-19. The wider study: Acute-phase and convalescent COVID-19 samples originated in the United States, Italy and Spain. The analysed material was cDNA or gDNA that came from T cells, B-cell-depleted T cells, or PBMCs.

Clones were sequenced by immunoSEQ multiplex PCR, and TCRdb holds only the in-frame ones, with some missing. The table records over 250,000 clones, roughly 85% of them present only once. This receptor was taken from a human donor in a cohort sampled during active COVID-19. Sequencing was carried out using peripheral blood.

The CDR3 loop reads CASSISDRGSYEQYF. For the CDR3, the DNA is TGTGCCAGTAGTATCTCAGACAGGGGGAGCTACGAGCAGTACTTC. This sequence joins TRBV19 and TRBJ2-7; 9 bases align to TRBD1. CDR3 length: 15 residues. The V and J ends lost 3 bases and 3 bases, in that order; junction bases with no gene match: 6. Germline V gives CDR1 LNHDA, CDR2 SQIVND (reference sequence).